The 5 T cell receptor beta chains in this list originate from one sample, sequenced in a study of T cell repertoires in cytomegalovirus infection. The antigens for these receptors are not known. A single record per CDR3 protein comes from TCRdb applying MiXCR to the reads. Here the sample spans about 920,000 distinct CDR3 sequences, about 33% being singletons. The material sequenced was cultured CD8+ T cells from PBMCs, taken from culture after CMV antigen stimulation. These receptors originate from a human donor in good health (CMV status not recorded). Some clones in this sample may be carry-over from other donors' samples.

This clonotype has a handful of counts. The chain carries TRBV4-1 and TRBJ1-4, with TRBD1 as a possible D gene (5 bases). Trimming removed 1 base at V and 4 bases at J, with 10 bases between. Germline loops: CDR1 MGHRA, CDR2 YSYEKL. This CDR3 comprises 15 residues. CDR3 region: CASSQGETVNEKLFF. The DNA for the CDR3 is TGCGCCAGCAGCCAAGGGGAGACAGTTAATGAAAAACTGTTTTTT.

The V gene is TRBV11-3, the J gene TRBJ2-3, with D perhaps matching TRBD1 or TRBD2 (6 bases each). Trimming pared 4 bases from V and 4 bases from J, leaving 21 bases between. CDR3 length: 17 amino acids. Germline CDR1 is SGHNT and CDR2 is YENEEA. CDR3 DNA sequence: TGTGCCAGCAGCTCGAACCGGGACCTCCGGGGGCCAGATACGCAGTATTTT. Translated: CASSSNRDLRGPDTQYF. Full variable domain (rest looked up from reference TRBV11-3 and TRBJ2-3): EAGVVQSPRYKIIEKKQPVAFWCNPISGHNTLYWYLQNLGQGPELLIRYENEEAVDDSQLPKDRFSAERLKGVDSTLKIQPAELGDSAVYLCASSSNRDLRGPDTQYFGPGTRLTVL.

The table lists this clonotype with many counts. The rearrangement uses TRBV6-2 or TRBV6-3 and TRBJ2-2, with 7 bases aligning to TRBD2. The ends lost 5 bases at V and 2 bases at J; junction bases unmatched: 8. The CDR3 consists of 16 residues. Germline values: CDR1 MNHEY, CDR2 SVGEGT. The CDR3 nucleotides are TGTGCCAGCAGTCCGTCCGAGGGACTAAACACCGGGGAGCTGTTTTTT. Translated: CASSPSEGLNTGELFF.

As to this clonotype: At one boundary the junction diverges from the germline segment, which might be a read error. The chain carries TRBV6-1 and TRBJ2-1; 12 bases fit TRBD2. Per the germline V gene, CDR1 is MNHNS and CDR2 is SASEGT. The CDR3 is 16 amino acids. Here the CDR3 reads CACSYIGLAGNSEQFF. CDR3 bases: TGTGCCTGCAGTTACATCGGACTAGCGGGGAACAGTGAGCAGTTCTTC.

The chain joins TRBV20-1 to TRBJ2-7; TRBD1 might be the D (6 bases). V shed 0 bases and J shed 2 bases, with 11 bases lying between them. Germline CDR1 and CDR2: DFQATT and SNEGSKA (reference sequence). CDR3 size: 14 residues. The CDR3 sequence: CSARESGVAYEQYV. The CDR3 DNA follows: TGCAGTGCTAGAGAGTCAGGGGTCGCCTACGAGCAGTACGTC.